The T cell receptor (beta chain) under discussion was sequenced for a study of T cells in Graves' hyperthyroidism and ophthalmopathy. Study overall: Sampling of peripheral blood happened at initial diagnosis, prior to any treatment. Whole-study findings and limits: Through a model of 13 V-J features, ophthalmopathy was separated from stable hyperthyroidism.

In this sample, this clonotype turned up many times. The antigen remains undetermined. Among the patients, aged 18 to 65, hyperthyroidism was newly diagnosed and had lasted under 2 months. The diagnoses drew upon clinical symptoms, serum thyroxine and TRAb, thyroid ultrasound and orbital computed tomography. From RNA transcripts, TCR beta CDR3 regions were amplified. First-round RT-PCR with HTBI primers amplified the TCR CDR3 region. MiXCR was run by TCRdb on the multiplex PCR reads, yielding one entry per CDR3 protein. The repertoire has a few hundred thousand distinct CDR3 sequences, 15% to 18% of them found once; the top ten carry around 7.7%. The germline V gene encodes CDR1 SGHRS and CDR2 YFSETQ. With 5 bases removed from V and 6 bases from J, the gap between germline ends came to 18 bases. CDR3 length equals 14 residues.

V is TRBV5-1 and J is TRBJ2-7; TRBD2 might be the D (5 bases). The receptor's source is a woman aged 18-30 years with Graves' hyperthyroidism. The sequenced sample was blood. The CDR3 loop is CASSPFVARGEQYF. In nucleotides, the CDR3 is TGCGCCAGCAGTCCCTTCGTAGCCCGGGGCGAGCAGTACTTC.